This T cell receptor (beta chain) was obtained from a study of blood T cell repertoires in COVID-19 (dated by TCRdb to 2020 to 2021). As for the study more broadly: Collaborator samples came from the United States, Italy and Spain and covered acute and convalescent phases of COVID-19. The material from the prospective study consisted of cDNA or gDNA derived from T cells, B-cell-depleted T cells, or PBMCs. The dataset comprised deeply sampled blood TCRbeta repertoires from subjects exposed to, actively infected with, or recovered from COVID-19. The repertoires were released in a freely available public database meant as a resource for research on the immune response to SARS-CoV-2. Samples came from the ongoing ImmuneRACE study (first 160 participants) plus 1,254 subjects from 6 global collaborators. Nearly every sample came with metadata listing a de-identified subject ID, COVID-19 status, age in years and sex. Where HLA class I and class II types were available, the types were taken from metadata supplied by the sample provider, not from assay-based typing.

Findings and caveats that apply to the study as a whole: How much clinical and demographic metadata was included differed by source and by participant, and the metadata was provided uncurated.

Collaborating institutions collected whole blood in K2EDTA tubes following their own protocols. For TCRbeta analysis, collaborators shipped samples in one of three forms: frozen whole blood, isolated PBMCs, or DNA extracted from either of those sample types. This clone was seen only a few times. It has no known antigen specificity. Base qualities are not at hand, and no much larger clone is one base apart. TCRbeta CDR3 regions were amplified from genomic DNA using the immunoSEQ Assay, a bias-controlled multiplex PCR. The original pipeline was this. Within the assay, amplification of reference gene primers was used to estimate how many nucleated cells each sample contained. To quantify the absolute abundance of each unique TCRbeta CDR3 rearrangement, sequence reads were collapsed and filtered. For each sample, productive Simpson clonality was calculated as the square root of Simpson's diversity index across productive rearrangements. This immuneACCESS table, as held by TCRdb, lists in-frame sequences with V and J called but not all clones. Of the missing ones, under half trace to an unresolved V gene in checked studies; the others have no known cause. The V and J calls and the clone size are those of that table, but D and trimming were determined from the DNA. The sample table shows 150,000 to 180,000 clones, and roughly four fifths are seen once. The ten largest make up around 1.7% of the sample.

The junction shows trimming of 4 bases on V and 3 bases on J, and the gene matches do not reach 5 bases of it. CDR1 and CDR2, per the germline V gene, are SGHRS and YFSETQ. The CDR3 spans 15 residues, from the cysteine through the phenylalanine. CDR3 DNA only is kept here, 45 bases in frame from base 1. This sequence uses TRBV5-1 and TRBJ2-1; the central 9 bases match TRBD2. Sequenced input: peripheral blood. The source is an elderly man with acute or convalescent COVID-19. The DNA sequence reads TGCGCCAGCAGCCTTGTAGCGGGGGTCTACAATGAGCAGTTCTTC. This codes for CASSLVAGVYNEQFF.